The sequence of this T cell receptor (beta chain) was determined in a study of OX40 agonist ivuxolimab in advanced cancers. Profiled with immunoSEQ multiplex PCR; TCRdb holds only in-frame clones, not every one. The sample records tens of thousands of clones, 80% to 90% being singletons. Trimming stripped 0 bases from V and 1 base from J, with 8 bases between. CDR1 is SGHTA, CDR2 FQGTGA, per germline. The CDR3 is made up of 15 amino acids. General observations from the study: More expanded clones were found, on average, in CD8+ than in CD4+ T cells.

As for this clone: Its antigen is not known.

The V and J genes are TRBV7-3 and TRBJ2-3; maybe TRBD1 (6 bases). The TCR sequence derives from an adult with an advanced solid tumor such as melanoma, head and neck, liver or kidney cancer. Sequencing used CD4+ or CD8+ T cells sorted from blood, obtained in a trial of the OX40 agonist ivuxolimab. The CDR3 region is CASSLTGGGTDTQYF. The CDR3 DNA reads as TGTGCCAGCAGCTTAACAGGGGGAGGCACAGATACGCAGTATTTT.